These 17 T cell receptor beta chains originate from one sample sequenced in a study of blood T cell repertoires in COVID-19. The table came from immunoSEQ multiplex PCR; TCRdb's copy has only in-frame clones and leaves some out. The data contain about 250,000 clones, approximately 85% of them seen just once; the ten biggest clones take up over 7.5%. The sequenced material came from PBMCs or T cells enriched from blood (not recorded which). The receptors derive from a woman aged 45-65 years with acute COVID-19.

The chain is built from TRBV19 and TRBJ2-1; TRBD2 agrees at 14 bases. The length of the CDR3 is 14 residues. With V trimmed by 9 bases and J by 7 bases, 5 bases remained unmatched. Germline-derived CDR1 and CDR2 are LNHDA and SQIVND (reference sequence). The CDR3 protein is CASRTSGGSNEQFF. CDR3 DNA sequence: TGTGCCAGCAGGACTAGCGGGGGGAGTAATGAGCAGTTCTTC.

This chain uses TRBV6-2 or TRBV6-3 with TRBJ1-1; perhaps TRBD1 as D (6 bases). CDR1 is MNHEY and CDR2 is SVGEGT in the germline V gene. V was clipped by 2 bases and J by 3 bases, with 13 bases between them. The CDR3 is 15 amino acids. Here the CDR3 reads CASSYRSSGDTEAFF. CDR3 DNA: TGTGCCAGCAGTTACAGGTCCTCAGGGGACACTGAAGCTTTCTTT.

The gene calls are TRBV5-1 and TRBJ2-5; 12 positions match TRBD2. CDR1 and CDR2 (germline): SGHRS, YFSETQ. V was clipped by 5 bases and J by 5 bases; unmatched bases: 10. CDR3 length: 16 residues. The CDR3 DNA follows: TGCGCCAGCAGATGGGCGACTAGCGGGGGACGGGAGACCCAGTACTTC. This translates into CASRWATSGGRETQYF.

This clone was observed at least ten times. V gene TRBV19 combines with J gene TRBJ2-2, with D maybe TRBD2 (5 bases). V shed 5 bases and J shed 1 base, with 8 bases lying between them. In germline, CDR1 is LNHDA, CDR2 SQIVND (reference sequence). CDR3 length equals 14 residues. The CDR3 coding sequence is TGTGCCAGTAGTCTGGACTGGAACACCGGGGAGCTGTTTTTT. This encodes CASSLDWNTGELFF.

CDR3 amino acids: CASSYGGTAGNQPQHF. The CDR3 region has the DNA TGTGCCAGCAGTTACGGGGGGACGGCTGGCAATCAGCCCCAGCATTTT. The chain links TRBV6-2 or TRBV6-3 to TRBJ1-5, with a weak D call TRBD1 (5 bases). The V end was cut by 2 bases, the J end by 2 bases, with 13 bases between. There are 16 residues in the CDR3. Germline V gene data show CDR1 as MNHEY and CDR2 as SVGEGT.

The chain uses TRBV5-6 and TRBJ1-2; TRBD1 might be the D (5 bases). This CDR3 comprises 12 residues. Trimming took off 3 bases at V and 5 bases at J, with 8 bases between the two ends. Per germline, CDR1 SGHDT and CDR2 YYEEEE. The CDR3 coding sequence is TGTGCCAGCAGCTCGACAGAATATGGCTACACCTTC. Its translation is CASSSTEYGYTF.

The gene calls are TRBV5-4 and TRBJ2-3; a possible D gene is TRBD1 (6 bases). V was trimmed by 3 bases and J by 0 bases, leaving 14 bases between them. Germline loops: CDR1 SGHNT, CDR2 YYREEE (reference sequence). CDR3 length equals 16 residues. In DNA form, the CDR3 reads TGTGCCAGCAGCTCTGACGGACAGCGTAGCACAGATACGCAGTATTTT. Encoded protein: CASSSDGQRSTDTQYF.

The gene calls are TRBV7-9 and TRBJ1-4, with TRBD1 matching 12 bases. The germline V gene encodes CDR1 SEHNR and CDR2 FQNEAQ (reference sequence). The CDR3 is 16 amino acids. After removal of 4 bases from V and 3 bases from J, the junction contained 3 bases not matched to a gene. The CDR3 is CASSSGQGASNEKLFF. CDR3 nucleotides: TGTGCCAGCAGCTCGGGACAGGGGGCCTCTAATGAAAAACTGTTTTTT.

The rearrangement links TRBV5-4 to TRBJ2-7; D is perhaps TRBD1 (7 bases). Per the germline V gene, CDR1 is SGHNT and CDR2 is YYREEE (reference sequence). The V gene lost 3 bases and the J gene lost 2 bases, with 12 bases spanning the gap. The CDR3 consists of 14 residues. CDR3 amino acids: CASSWGDSTYEQYF. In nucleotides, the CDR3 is TGTGCCAGCAGCTGGGGGGACAGCACCTACGAGCAGTACTTC.

DNA of the CDR3: TGTGCCAGCAGACTAGGGTCCTACAATGAGCAGTTCTTC. The encoded protein is CASRLGSYNEQFF. The chain links TRBV2 to TRBJ2-1, with D possibly being TRBD2 (5 bases). CDR1 is SNHLY and CDR2 is FYNNEI in the germline V gene. V dropped 6 bases and J dropped 1 base, with 7 bases sitting between them. CDR3 length: 13 amino acids.

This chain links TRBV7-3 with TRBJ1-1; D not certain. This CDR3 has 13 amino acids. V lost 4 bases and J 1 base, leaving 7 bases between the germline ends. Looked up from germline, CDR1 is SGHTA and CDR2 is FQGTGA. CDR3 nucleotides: TGTGCCAGCAGCTCGCAGGCGAACACTGAAGCTTTCTTT. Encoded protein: CASSSQANTEAFF.

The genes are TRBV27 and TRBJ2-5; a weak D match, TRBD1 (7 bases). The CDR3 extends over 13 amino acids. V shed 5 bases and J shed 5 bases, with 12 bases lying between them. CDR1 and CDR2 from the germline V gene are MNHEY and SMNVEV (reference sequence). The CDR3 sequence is CASSTGAGETQYF. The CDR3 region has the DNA TGTGCCAGCAGTACAGGGGCGGGGGAGACCCAGTACTTC.

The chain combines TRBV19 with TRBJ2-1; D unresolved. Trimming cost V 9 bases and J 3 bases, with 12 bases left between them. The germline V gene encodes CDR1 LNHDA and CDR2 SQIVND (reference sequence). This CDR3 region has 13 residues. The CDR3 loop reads CASLGIYYNEQFF. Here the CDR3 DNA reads TGTGCCAGCCTTGGTATCTACTACAATGAGCAGTTCTTC.

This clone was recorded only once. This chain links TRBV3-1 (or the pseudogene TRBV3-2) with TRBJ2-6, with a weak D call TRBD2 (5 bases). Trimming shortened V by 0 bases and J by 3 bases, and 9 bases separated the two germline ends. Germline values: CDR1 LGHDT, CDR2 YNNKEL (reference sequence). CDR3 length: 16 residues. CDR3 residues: CASSQDRGSGANVLTF. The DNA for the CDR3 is TGTGCCAGCAGCCAAGATCGAGGGAGTGGGGCCAACGTCCTGACTTTC.

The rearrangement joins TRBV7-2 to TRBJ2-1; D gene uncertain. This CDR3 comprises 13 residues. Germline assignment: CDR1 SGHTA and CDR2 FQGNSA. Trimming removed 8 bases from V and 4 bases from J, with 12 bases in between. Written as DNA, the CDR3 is TGTGCCAGCGGTGGGCACAGATACAATGAGCAGTTCTTC. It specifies CASGGHRYNEQFF.

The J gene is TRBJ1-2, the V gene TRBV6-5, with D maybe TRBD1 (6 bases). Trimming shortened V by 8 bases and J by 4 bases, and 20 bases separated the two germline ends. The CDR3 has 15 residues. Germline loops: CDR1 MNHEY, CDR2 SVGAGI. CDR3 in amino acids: CASRGAGNDFYGYTF. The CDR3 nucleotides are TGTGCCAGCCGGGGGGCAGGGAATGATTTCTATGGCTACACCTTC.

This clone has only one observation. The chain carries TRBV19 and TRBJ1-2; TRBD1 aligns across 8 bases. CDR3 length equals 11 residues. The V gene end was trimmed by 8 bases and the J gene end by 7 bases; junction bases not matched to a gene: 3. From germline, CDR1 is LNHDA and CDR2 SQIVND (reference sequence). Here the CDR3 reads CASSQGGGYTF. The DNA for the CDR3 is TGTGCCAGTTCACAGGGGGGTGGCTACACCTTC.